The 5 T cell receptor beta chains reported below all come from one sample, sequenced in a study of neurological immune-mediated disorders. TCRdb passed the 5' RACE reads through MiXCR, listing each CDR3 protein once. This repertoire shows about 41,000 distinct CDR3 sequences, approximately 15% found once; its top ten account for roughly 3.5%. The sequencing input was CD4+ T cells from blood. The source of these receptors is a woman in her sixties with HTLV-1-associated myelopathy (HAM/TSP).

The chain joins TRBV5-5 to TRBJ2-2, with 9 bases lining up with TRBD1. J lost 4 bases, V lost 6 bases, and 7 bases had no gene match. CDR3 length: 15 residues. Germline V gene lookup returns CDR1 SGHKS and CDR2 YYEKEE (reference sequence). CDR3 sequence: CASKLQGATTGELFF. As DNA, the CDR3 is TGTGCCAGCAAGTTACAGGGGGCGACCACCGGGGAGCTGTTTTTT.

This clonotype was recorded many times. The genes are TRBV5-6 and TRBJ2-7; TRBD1 is a possible D gene (6 bases). The germline CDR1 and CDR2 sequences are SGHDT and YYEEEE. The CDR3 length is 14 residues. V shed 4 bases and J shed 0 bases, with 11 bases lying between them. Here the CDR3 DNA reads TGTGCCAGCAGCCCGTACAGGGACTCCTACGAGCAGTACTTC. Residues: CASSPYRDSYEQYF.

This clonotype was counted at least ten times. V and J are TRBV7-8 and TRBJ1-2; weak D call: TRBD1 (6 bases). V lost 1 base to trimming and J lost 4 bases, with 7 bases between them. Germline V gene data show CDR1 as SGHVS and CDR2 as FQNEAQ. The CDR3 runs to 13 residues. The DNA of the CDR3 is TGTGCCAGCAGCTTAGGGACAGTCTATGGCTACACCTTC. Amino acid sequence: CASSLGTVYGYTF.

This clonotype showed up many times. The chain couples TRBV24-1 to TRBJ1-1, with 8 nucleotides matching TRBD1. The germline CDR1 and CDR2 sequences are KGHDR and SFDVKD. Trimming took 7 bases from V and 3 from J; bases not matched to a gene: 0. This CDR3 has 12 amino acids. CDR3 amino acids: CATRDRDTEAFF. In DNA, the CDR3 is TGTGCCACCAGGGACAGGGACACTGAAGCTTTCTTT.

This clonotype was seen repeatedly, ten times or more. The rearrangement uses TRBV5-1 and TRBJ1-5; TRBD1 aligns across 8 bases. The germline gives CDR1 SGHRS, CDR2 YFSETQ. Trimming cost V 4 bases and J 4 bases; bases outside gene matches: 10. The CDR3 is made up of 16 amino acids. The CDR3 spells CASSPGQGRANQPQHF. CDR3 coding DNA: TGCGCCAGCAGCCCAGGACAGGGTAGGGCGAATCAGCCCCAGCATTTT.